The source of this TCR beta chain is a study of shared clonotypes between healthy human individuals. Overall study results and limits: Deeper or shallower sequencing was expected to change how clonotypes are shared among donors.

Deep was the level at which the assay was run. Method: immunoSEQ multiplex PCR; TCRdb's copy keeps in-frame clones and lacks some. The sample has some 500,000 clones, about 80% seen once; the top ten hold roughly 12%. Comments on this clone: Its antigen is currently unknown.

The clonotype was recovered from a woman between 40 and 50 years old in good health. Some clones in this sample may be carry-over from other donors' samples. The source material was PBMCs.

The CDR3 nucleotides read TGTGCCACCCTACAGGGGGCGTCCTACGAGCAGTACTTC. Residues: CATLQGASYEQYF. The chain combines TRBV6-6 with TRBJ2-7; 9 positions agree with TRBD1. Germline values: CDR1 MNHNY, CDR2 SVGAGI (reference sequence). The CDR3 contains 13 residues. The trim removed 10 bases at V and 1 base at J, leaving 5 bases unmatched.